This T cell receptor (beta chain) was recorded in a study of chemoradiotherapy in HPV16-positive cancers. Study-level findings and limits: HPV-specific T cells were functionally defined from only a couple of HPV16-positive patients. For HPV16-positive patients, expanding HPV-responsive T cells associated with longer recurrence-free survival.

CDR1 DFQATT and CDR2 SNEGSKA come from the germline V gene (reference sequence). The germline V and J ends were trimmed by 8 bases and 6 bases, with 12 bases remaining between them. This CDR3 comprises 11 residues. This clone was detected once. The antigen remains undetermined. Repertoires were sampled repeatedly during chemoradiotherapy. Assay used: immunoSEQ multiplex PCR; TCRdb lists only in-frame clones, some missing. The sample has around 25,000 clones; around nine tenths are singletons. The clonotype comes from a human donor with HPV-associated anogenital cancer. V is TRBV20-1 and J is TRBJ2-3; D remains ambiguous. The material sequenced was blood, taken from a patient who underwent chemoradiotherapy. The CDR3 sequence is CSMSRTDTQYF. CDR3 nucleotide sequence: TGCAGTATGAGCAGGACGGATACGCAGTATTTT.